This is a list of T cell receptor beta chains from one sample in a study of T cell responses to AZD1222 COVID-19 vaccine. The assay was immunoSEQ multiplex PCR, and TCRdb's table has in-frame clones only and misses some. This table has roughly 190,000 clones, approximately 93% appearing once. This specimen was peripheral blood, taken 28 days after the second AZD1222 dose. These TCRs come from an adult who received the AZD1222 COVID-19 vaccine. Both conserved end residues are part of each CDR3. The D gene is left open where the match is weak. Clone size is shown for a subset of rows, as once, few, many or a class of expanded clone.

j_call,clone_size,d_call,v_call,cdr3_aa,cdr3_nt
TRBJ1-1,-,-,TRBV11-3,CASSLGADSNTEAFF,TGTGCCAGCAGCTTAGGGGCCGACAGTAACACTGAAGCTTTCTTT
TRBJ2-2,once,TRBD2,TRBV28,CASSRSGINTGELFF,TGTGCCAGCAGTAGAAGCGGGATAAACACCGGGGAGCTGTTTTTT
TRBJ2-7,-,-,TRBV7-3,CASSARYEQYF,TGTGCCAGCAGCGCCAGATACGAGCAGTACTTC
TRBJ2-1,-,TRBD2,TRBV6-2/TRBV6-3,CASSYFSGSVLHEQFF,TGTGCCAGCAGTTACTTTAGCGGGAGCGTCCTCCATGAGCAGTTCTTC
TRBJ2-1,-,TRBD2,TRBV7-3,CASSLIRTSGRWNEQFF,TGTGCCAGCAGCTTAATCAGGACTAGCGGGAGATGGAATGAGCAGTTCTTC
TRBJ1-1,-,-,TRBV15,CATSSQQATEAFF,TGTGCCACCAGCAGCCAACAAGCCACTGAAGCTTTCTTT
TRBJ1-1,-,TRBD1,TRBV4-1,CASRSPGQKNTEAFF,TGCGCCAGCAGATCACCGGGACAGAAGAACACTGAAGCTTTCTTT
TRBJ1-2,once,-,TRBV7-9,CASSSQAPYYGYTF,TGTGCCAGCAGCTCACAAGCACCATACTATGGCTACACCTTC
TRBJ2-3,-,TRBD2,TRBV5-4,CASSLAAASGRDTQYF,TGTGCCAGCAGCTTGGCCGCAGCTAGCGGGAGGGATACGCAGTATTTT
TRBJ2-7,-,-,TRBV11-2,CASSRGGGNSLYEQYF,TGTGCCAGCAGCCGCGGAGGGGGCAATTCCCTTTACGAGCAGTACTTC
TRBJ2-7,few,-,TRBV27,CASSNSPGDEQYF,TGTGCCAGCAGTAACTCCCCGGGGGACGAGCAGTACTTC
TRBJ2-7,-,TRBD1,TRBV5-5,CASSLWDRELQYF,TGTGCCAGCAGCTTGTGGGACAGGGAACTACAGTACTTC
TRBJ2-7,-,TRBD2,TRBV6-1,CASSERDYKASSYEQYF,TGTGCCAGCAGTGAACGGGACTACAAGGCCTCCTCCTACGAGCAGTACTTC
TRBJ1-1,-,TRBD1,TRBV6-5,CASRSGTGYTEAFF,TGTGCCAGCAGGTCCGGGACAGGGTACACTGAAGCTTTCTTT
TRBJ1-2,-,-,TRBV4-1,CASSQGAANYGYTF,TGCGCCAGCAGCCAAGGGGCCGCCAACTATGGCTACACCTTC
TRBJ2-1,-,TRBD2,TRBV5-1,CASSFPAGGPSSYNEQFF,TGCGCCAGCAGCTTCCCCGCGGGAGGGCCGAGCTCCTACAATGAGCAGTTCTTC
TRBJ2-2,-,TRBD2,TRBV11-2,CASTLTSGRGTGELFF,TGTGCCAGCACCTTGACTAGCGGGAGGGGAACCGGGGAGCTGTTTTTT
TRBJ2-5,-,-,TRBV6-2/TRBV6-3,CASSYNMIGRHQETQYF,TGTGCCAGCAGTTACAACATGATTGGGCGGCACCAAGAGACCCAGTACTTC
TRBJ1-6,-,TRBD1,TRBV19,CASRSGQDNSPLHF,TGTGCCAGTAGATCCGGACAGGATAATTCACCCCTCCACTTT
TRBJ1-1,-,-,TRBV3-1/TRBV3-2,CASSLAGAERDTEAFF,TGTGCCAGCAGCCTAGCAGGGGCGGAGCGGGACACTGAAGCTTTCTTT
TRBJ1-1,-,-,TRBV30,CAWSVRQNTEAFF,TGTGCCTGGAGTGTAAGGCAGAACACTGAAGCTTTCTTT
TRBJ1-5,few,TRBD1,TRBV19,CASEGQRYSNQPQHF,TGTGCCAGTGAGGGACAGCGCTATAGCAATCAGCCCCAGCATTTT
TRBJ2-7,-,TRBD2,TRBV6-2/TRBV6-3,CASSVSGGGYEQYF,TGTGCCAGCAGTGTTAGCGGGGGTGGCTACGAGCAGTACTTC
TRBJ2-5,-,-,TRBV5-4,CASSLPGGETQYF,TGTGCCAGCAGCTTGCCAGGGGGGGAGACCCAGTACTTC
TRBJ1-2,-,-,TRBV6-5,CASNLGIGNYGYTF,TGTGCCAGCAACCTAGGAATAGGGAACTATGGCTACACCTTC
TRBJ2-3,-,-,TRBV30,CAWSYTDTQYF,TGTGCCTGGAGCTACACAGATACGCAGTATTTT
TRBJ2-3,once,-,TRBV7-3,CASSLGPNTQYF,TGTGCCAGCAGCTTAGGTCCGAATACGCAGTATTTT
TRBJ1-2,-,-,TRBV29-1,CSVGTAYTFNYGYTF,TGCAGCGTCGGGACCGCGTATACATTTAACTATGGCTACACCTTC
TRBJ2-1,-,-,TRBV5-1,CASSLGDGGNEQFF,TGCGCCAGCAGCTTGGGGGATGGGGGCAATGAGCAGTTCTTC
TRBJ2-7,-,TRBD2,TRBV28,CASRIAGPYEQYF,TGTGCCAGCAGGATAGCGGGCCCCTACGAGCAGTACTTC
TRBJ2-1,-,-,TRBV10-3,CAISPNWEQFF,TGTGCCATCAGCCCAAATTGGGAGCAGTTCTTC
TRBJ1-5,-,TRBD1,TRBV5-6,CASSTGANQPQHF,TGTGCCAGCAGTACAGGGGCCAATCAGCCCCAGCATTTT
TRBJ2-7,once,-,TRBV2,CASREDSYEQYF,TGTGCCAGCAGGGAGGACTCCTACGAGCAGTACTTC
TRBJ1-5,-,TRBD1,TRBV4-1,CASSQWAPGQLSNQPQHF,TGCGCCAGCAGCCAATGGGCTCCGGGACAGTTGAGCAATCAGCCCCAGCATTTT
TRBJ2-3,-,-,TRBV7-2,CASSRSRTDTQYF,TGTGCCAGCAGCAGAAGCCGCACAGATACGCAGTATTTT
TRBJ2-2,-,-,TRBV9,CASSDPSLASGTGELFF,TGTGCCAGCAGCGACCCTAGTTTAGCATCGGGCACCGGGGAGCTGTTTTTT
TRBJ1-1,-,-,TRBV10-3,CATGPGQSMNTEAFF,TGTGCCACCGGACCCGGACAGTCAATGAACACTGAAGCTTTCTTT
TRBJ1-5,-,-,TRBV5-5,CASSQGTASNQPQHF,TGTGCCAGCAGCCAAGGGACCGCCTCAAATCAGCCCCAGCATTTT
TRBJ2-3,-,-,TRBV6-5,CASSYSHFTDTQYF,TGTGCCAGCAGTTACTCGCACTTCACAGATACGCAGTATTTT
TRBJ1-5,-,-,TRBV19,CASSVPLGSNQPQHF,TGTGCCAGTAGTGTACCCTTGGGGAGCAATCAGCCCCAGCATTTT
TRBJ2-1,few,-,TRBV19,CASSITGNEQFF,TGTGCCAGTAGTATAACAGGGAATGAGCAGTTCTTC
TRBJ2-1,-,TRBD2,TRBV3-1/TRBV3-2,CASSPLLAGNEQFF,TGTGCCAGCAGCCCCCTACTAGCGGGCAATGAGCAGTTCTTC
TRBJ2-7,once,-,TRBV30,CAWSVAPGYEQYF,TGTGCCTGGAGTGTAGCCCCGGGCTACGAGCAGTACTTC
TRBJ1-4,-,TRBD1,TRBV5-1,CASSPQGAAEKLFF,TGCGCCAGCAGCCCACAGGGGGCTGCTGAAAAACTGTTTTTT
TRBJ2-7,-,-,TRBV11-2,CASRLAGPLVYEQYF,TGTGCCAGCAGACTAGCCGGCCCCCTAGTCTACGAGCAGTACTTC
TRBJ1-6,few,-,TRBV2,CASTRTANSPLHF,TGTGCCAGCACGAGGACAGCCAATTCACCCCTCCACTTT
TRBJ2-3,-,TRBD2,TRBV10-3,CAIREREATDTQYF,TGTGCCATCAGGGAGCGGGAGGCTACAGATACGCAGTATTTT
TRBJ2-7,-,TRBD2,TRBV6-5,CASEERLAGHEQYF,TGTGCCAGCGAAGAGAGACTAGCGGGGCACGAGCAGTACTTC
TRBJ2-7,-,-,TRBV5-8,CASSLARARPNQYF,TGTGCCAGCAGCTTGGCCCGCGCGCGACCCAACCAGTACTTC
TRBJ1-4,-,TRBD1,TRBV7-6,CASSAYRGENEKLFF,TGTGCCAGCAGCGCCTACAGGGGGGAGAATGAAAAACTGTTTTTT
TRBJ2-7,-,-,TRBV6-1,CASSEAYEQYF,TGTGCCAGCAGTGAAGCGTACGAGCAGTACTTC